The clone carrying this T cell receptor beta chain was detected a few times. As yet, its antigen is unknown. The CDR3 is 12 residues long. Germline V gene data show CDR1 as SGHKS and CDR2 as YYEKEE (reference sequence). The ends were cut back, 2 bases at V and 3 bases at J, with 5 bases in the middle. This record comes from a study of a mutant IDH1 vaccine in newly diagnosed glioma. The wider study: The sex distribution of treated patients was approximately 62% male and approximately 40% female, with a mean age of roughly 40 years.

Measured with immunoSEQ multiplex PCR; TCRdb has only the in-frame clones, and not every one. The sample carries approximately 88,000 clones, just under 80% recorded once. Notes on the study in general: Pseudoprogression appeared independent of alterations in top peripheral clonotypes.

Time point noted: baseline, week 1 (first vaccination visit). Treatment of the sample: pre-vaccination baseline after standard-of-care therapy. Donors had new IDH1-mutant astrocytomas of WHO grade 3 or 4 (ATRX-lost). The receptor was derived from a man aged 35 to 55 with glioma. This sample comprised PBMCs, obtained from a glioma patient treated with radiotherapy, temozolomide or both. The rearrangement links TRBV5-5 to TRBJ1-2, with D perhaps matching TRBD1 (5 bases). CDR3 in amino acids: CASSLGDYGYTF. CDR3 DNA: TGTGCCAGCAGCTTAGGGGACTATGGCTACACCTTC. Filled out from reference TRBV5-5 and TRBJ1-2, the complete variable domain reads DAGVTQSPTHLIKTRGQQVTLRCSPISGHKSVSWYQQVLGQGPQFIFQYYEKEERGRGNFPDRFSARQFPNYSSELNVNALLLGDSALYLCASSLGDYGYTFGSGTRLTVV.